The source of this T cell receptor (beta chain) is a study of shared clonotypes between healthy human individuals (dated by TCRdb to about 2020). Looking at the study overall: The cohort included three men and a couple of women between 18 and 49 years of age. For each donor, CD4 naive and CD4 memory were each given three plates, CD8 naive was given two plates, and CD8 memory was given one plate. The study deeply sequenced blood TCR repertoires of five healthy adults to estimate repertoire size and the extent of clonotype sharing between individuals. Libraries were prepared and TCR repertoires were sequenced by different laboratories using diverse techniques, in order to increase sequencing depth and limit assay-specific biases. Per donor, leukapheresis produced somewhere between about 0.8 and 9 billion PBMCs. Broader findings and caveats from the paper: Sharing across several donors was observed for approximately 4.6% of naive CD4, about 4% of naive CD8, around 2.5% of memory CD4, and about 0.38% of memory CD8 clonotypes. Naive subsets generally had larger estimated clonotype richness than memory subsets did. The genetic and exposure-history diversity represented was limited by the small number of donors. Sampling was restricted to blood, and TCR repertoires in tissue are likely to differ from TCR repertoires in blood. Incomplete sequencing was indicated by rarefaction of sorted-subset datasets, despite the large sequencing depth. Higher generation probabilities were observed for clonotypes shared by all four sorted-subset donors than for non-shared clonotypes. Pairwise subsampling indicated that sequencing depth was expected to affect the degree of clonotype sharing among donors.

Concerning this clone itself: Its cognate antigen has yet to be identified. No quality values exist for individual bases; no much larger clone is one base distant.

In the germline V gene (reference sequence), CDR1 corresponds to LNHDA and CDR2 to SQIVND. The CDR3 spans 16 residues, from the cysteine through the phenylalanine. Kept here is only the CDR3 DNA, which spans 48 bases and is read in frame from base 1. V gives up 1 base and J gives up 4 bases, and the segment between their germline ends measures 14 bases. Healthy HIV-negative adults with no recently reported acute infections or vaccinations were included as donors. Every donor was a Caucasian adult living in Nashville, Tennessee, USA. CD8 memory samples combined magnetically selected CD45RO+ cells with CCR7-negative CD45RA+ effector memory (TemRA) cells. Blood was collected by leukapheresis, and PBMCs were isolated by Ficoll-Histopaque density gradient centrifugation and then cryopreserved in liquid nitrogen vapor phase. Analytical flow cytometry was used to check the purity and quantity of each magnetically sorted T cell population. From each sorted fraction, genomic DNA was isolated and quantified by UV absorbance on a Nanodrop 2000c.

TCR CDR3 regions were amplified from genomic DNA by multiplex PCR using the deep immunoSEQ assay. Extracted genomic DNA from each cell subset was spread evenly across all wells of several immunoSEQ 96-well plates, with each plate serving as a replicate. For sorted subsets, each replicate PCR was loaded with roughly 200 ng genomic DNA, equivalent to 32,000 or so T cell genomes. Purified libraries were quantified with a Qubit 3.0 fluorometer, sized on a Bioanalyzer 2100, and re-quantified with the KAPA Library Quantification kit. Every immunoSEQ 96-well plate was sequenced on a dedicated single-read 150-cycle Illumina NextSeq 550 flow cell. The paper's data handling went like this. Because the immunoSEQ output held only junctional sequences and lacked quality scores, the filtering could not match the filtering applied to full-length reads. To assign V/J genes and CDR3, sequences were annotated using PyIR, a Python wrapper for IgBLAST v1.9, with IMGT germline references. Reads were filtered out if the reads had weak V/J assignments (E-value above 1e-6), no CDR3, stop codons, out-of-frame junctions, or ambiguous translated residues. V3J clonotypes were defined by identical inferred V gene, J gene, and CDR3 amino acid sequence. Percentage overlap between repertoires was calculated by dividing the number of shared unique clonotypes by the size of the smaller repertoire. Richness of each repertoire was evaluated using RTK rarefaction, the Chao1 estimator, and Recon v2.1 estimates of unobserved clonotypes. Generation probabilities were computed with OLGA for all TCRbeta clonotypes obtained by the gDNA method from several donors. Imported from immuneACCESS, the table was reduced by TCRdb to in-frame sequences with V and J called. These copies leave out some clones; in studies compared against another copy, an unresolved V gene accounts for under half, and the cause of the remainder is not known. The DNA gave D and trimming, while V, J and clone size come from that table. The sample table holds about 380,000 clones, of which 95% to 97% were seen once. Together, the top ten hold 0.25% to 0.35% of the sample.

The V and J segments used are TRBV19 and TRBJ1-5; the D gene assignment is ambiguous. Sample: memory CD8+ T cells sorted from blood. Explained via the paper, the cell subset or site label denotes: CD45RO+ cells pooled with CCR7-negative TemRA cells. This TCR was recovered from a man aged 30 to 45 in good health. The CDR3 protein: CASSIVQIGTNQPQHF. The DNA sequence is as follows: TGTGCCAGTAGTATAGTCCAAATAGGCACAAATCAGCCCCAGCATTTT.